This T cell receptor beta chain derives from a study of shared clonotypes between healthy human individuals. Study in general: Three CD4 naive, three CD4 memory, two CD8 naive and one CD8 memory plate were used per donor.

V was pared by 3 bases and J by 1 base, with 12 bases between. CDR3 length: 16 amino acids. Germline values: CDR1 SEHNR, CDR2 FQNEAQ (reference sequence). Every immunoSEQ plate was one replicate of a subset's evenly spread DNA. In the original processing: Junction-only immunoSEQ data arrived without quality scores, meaning filtering differed. TCRdb's copy holds only in-frame clones and misses some; the assay was immunoSEQ multiplex PCR. V and J calls and clone size are as listed in that table; D and trimming were resolved from the DNA. In the table there are about 2 million clones, 85% to 95% of which are singletons. Terminally differentiated effector memory CD45RA+ cells were excluded from the naive CD8 cells, which were CD45RO-negative and positively selected for CCR7.

The sequenced sample was naive CD8+ T cells sorted from blood. This clonotype originated in a young man in good health. This chain joins TRBV7-9 and TRBJ2-2, with D tentatively TRBD1 (6 bases). The CDR3 DNA reads TGTGCCAGCAGCTTTCCTCTGACAGGGAACACCGGGGAGCTGTTTTTT. This sequence encodes CASSFPLTGNTGELFF.